Sequencing of this TCR beta chain was carried out in a study of tissue T cells after allogeneic stem cell transplantation. CDR3 size: 15 residues. The V and J ends lost 2 bases and 8 bases respectively, with 16 bases between them. Looked up from germline, CDR1 is SNHLY and CDR2 is FYNNEI. Some clones are missing from TCRdb's copy, which holds only in-frame ones; the method was immunoSEQ multiplex PCR. The sample yields about 43,000 clones, around 90% seen once. The TCR comes from a woman aged 40 to 75 who later had graft-versus-host disease after an allogeneic stem cell transplant. The rearrangement uses TRBV2 and TRBJ2-1, with D possibly matching TRBD2 (5 bases). This specimen consisted of blood, obtained before transplantation. This CDR3 is CASSEQDLRMDEQFF. CDR3 nucleotides: TGTGCCAGCAGTGAACAGGACTTAAGGATGGATGAGCAGTTCTTC.